A single sample is the source of the 24 T cell receptor beta chains below, sequenced in a study of blood T cell repertoires in COVID-19 (dated by TCRdb to 2020 to 2021). The library was obtained by the immunoSEQ multiplex PCR assay. TCRdb carries this immuneACCESS record with in-frame sequences only. Its versions omit some clonotypes, under half of them owing to an unresolved V gene in the studies checked, with the rest unexplained. The sample records a few hundred thousand clones, about 80% of which are singletons. The ten largest clonotypes hold about 3.5% of the sample. The specimen was PBMCs or T cells enriched from blood (not recorded which). These receptors all come from a man aged 50 to 59 who had recovered from COVID-19.

J is TRBJ1-1 and V is TRBV27; D perhaps matches TRBD1 (6 bases). Germline CDR1 reads MNHEY; CDR2 reads SMNVEV (reference sequence). The CDR3 is made up of 10 amino acids. V lost 9 bases to trimming and J lost 4 bases, with 6 bases between them. The CDR3 sequence: CARGGTEAFF. The CDR3 region has the DNA TGTGCCAGAGGGGGCACTGAAGCTTTCTTT.

V gene TRBV12-3 or TRBV12-4 combines with J gene TRBJ1-2, with TRBD1 matching 9 bases. With 6 bases clipped from V and 8 bases from J, the junction kept 7 bases outside the gene matches. CDR3 length: 13 residues. Here the CDR3 DNA reads TGTGCCAGCAGCGGGACAGGGTCTGGCGGCTACACCTTC. Protein sequence: CASSGTGSGGYTF.

The gene calls are TRBV27 and TRBJ1-1; D is perhaps TRBD1 (5 bases). The CDR3 consists of 13 residues. Germline CDR1 is MNHEY and CDR2 is SMNVEV (reference sequence). Trimming pared 9 bases from V and 5 bases from J, leaving 16 bases between. CDR3 nucleotide sequence: TGTGCCAGTAGGGGACCGGGGAGGACTGAAGCTTTCTTT. Its protein product is CASRGPGRTEAFF.

This chain connects TRBV12-5 to TRBJ2-5; 10 bases are a match to TRBD2. V dropped 4 bases and J dropped 5; count of bases not matched to a gene: 13. There are 17 residues in the CDR3. Germline assignment: CDR1 LGHNT and CDR2 FRNRAP. Written as DNA, the CDR3 is TGTGCTAGTGGTTCCCTTCCAGCGGGAGGGCCGGGGGAGACCCAGTACTTC. It specifies CASGSLPAGGPGETQYF. The full variable domain, rest sourced from reference TRBV12-5 and TRBJ2-5, is DARVTQTPRHKVTEMGQEVTMRCQPILGHNTVFWYRQTMMQGLELLAYFRNRAPLDDSGMPKDRFSAEMPDATLATLKIQPSEPRDSAVYFCASGSLPAGGPGETQYFGPGTRLLVL.

The chain joins TRBV20-1 to TRBJ2-5, with 10 positions matching TRBD2. V lost 3 bases, J lost 3 bases, and 7 bases stayed unmatched. CDR3 length: 15 residues. Germline V gene data show CDR1 as DFQATT and CDR2 as SNEGSKA (reference sequence). The CDR3 reads CSASRLAGAKETQYF. For the CDR3, the DNA is TGCAGTGCTAGTCGGCTAGCGGGAGCTAAAGAGACCCAGTACTTC.

The rearrangement joins TRBV10-3 to TRBJ1-1; 8 bases agree with TRBD1. The CDR3 is made up of 13 amino acids. V dropped 7 bases and J dropped 3; count of bases not matched to a gene: 4. From germline, CDR1 is ENHRY and CDR2 SYGVKD. As DNA, the CDR3 is TGTGCCATCACTACGGACAGGGACACTGAAGCTTTCTTT. Its protein is CAITTDRDTEAFF.

The J gene is TRBJ1-2, the V gene TRBV3-1 (or the pseudogene TRBV3-2); 7 nucleotides line up with TRBD1. The germline CDR1 and CDR2 sequences are LGHDT and YNNKEL (reference sequence). The CDR3 length is 18 residues. Trimming at V came to 1 base and at J to 0 bases, leaving 11 bases not matched to a gene. CDR3 nucleotide sequence: TGTGCCAGCAGCCAAGGAACGTGGACAGGAAGCACTAACTATGGCTACACCTTC. Encoded protein: CASSQGTWTGSTNYGYTF.

V is TRBV12-5 and J is TRBJ1-3; 9 bases fit TRBD1. CDR1 is LGHNT, CDR2 FRNRAP, per germline. V gave up 8 bases and J gave up 0 bases; unmatched junction bases: 14. CDR3 length: 18 amino acids. CDR3 bases: TGTGCTAGTTCAAGGTACCGGGACAGGGCATTCTCTGGAAACACCATATATTTT. Its protein is CASSRYRDRAFSGNTIYF. Full variable domain (rest looked up from reference TRBV12-5 and TRBJ1-3): DARVTQTPRHKVTEMGQEVTMRCQPILGHNTVFWYRQTMMQGLELLAYFRNRAPLDDSGMPKDRFSAEMPDATLATLKIQPSEPRDSAVYFCASSRYRDRAFSGNTIYFGEGSWLTVV.

The chain has TRBV6-5 and TRBJ1-5, with 10 bases matching TRBD1. V was pared by 6 bases and J by 9 bases, with 5 bases of the junction left unmatched. The CDR3 loop spans 13 amino acids. Germline CDR1 is MNHEY and CDR2 is SVGAGI. The CDR3 coding sequence is TGTGCCAGCAGCGGGACAGGGGTTGGGCCCCAGCATTTT. This sequence encodes CASSGTGVGPQHF.

The CDR3 DNA reads as TGCAGCGTCCGGACAGGGGGGGACACTGAAGCTTTCTTT. Protein: CSVRTGGDTEAFF. The V gene is TRBV29-1, the J gene TRBJ1-1, with 10 bases identical to TRBD1. The junction had 4 bases not matched to a gene; V was cut back by 6 bases and J by 3 bases. The length of the CDR3 is 13 residues. Looked up from germline, CDR1 is SQVTM and CDR2 is ANQGSEA.

The V gene is TRBV27, the J gene TRBJ2-1, with D possibly being TRBD2 (6 bases). In germline, CDR1 is MNHEY, CDR2 SMNVEV (reference sequence). The V and J ends lost 7 bases and 5 bases respectively, with 15 bases between them. This CDR3 comprises 14 residues. The CDR3 region has the DNA TGTGCCAGCAAAGTCAGCCTAGCGAACAATGAGCAGTTCTTC. Its protein is CASKVSLANNEQFF.

The chain joins TRBV6-4 to TRBJ1-1; no reliable D call. Trimming shortened V by 7 bases and J by 1 base, and 10 bases separated the two germline ends. This CDR3 spans 13 amino acids. Germline V gene lookup returns CDR1 MRHNA and CDR2 SNTAGT. Written as DNA, the CDR3 is TGTGCCAGCACCGGACTGAGGAACACTGAAGCTTTCTTT. Protein product: CASTGLRNTEAFF.

The chain couples TRBV2 to TRBJ2-1; 9 bases are a match to TRBD1. In germline, CDR1 is SNHLY, CDR2 FYNNEI. J gave up 7 bases and V 3 bases, and 10 bases lay outside the gene matches. The CDR3 consists of 16 residues. The CDR3 coding sequence is TGTGCCAGCAGTGATTGGGGGACAGGGAGTAGGAATGAGCAGTTCTTC. As protein: CASSDWGTGSRNEQFF.

This chain uses TRBV3-1 (or the pseudogene TRBV3-2) with TRBJ1-2, with 9 bases that match TRBD1. The CDR3 has 16 amino acids. The V and J ends lost 0 bases and 1 base, in that order; junction bases with no gene match: 3. Germline V CDR1 and CDR2: LGHDT, YNNKEL (reference sequence). In DNA, the CDR3 is TGTGCCAGCAGCCAAGATGCGACAGGGGGTAACTATGGCTACACCTTC. Translating gives CASSQDATGGNYGYTF.

In this sample, this clone turned up a few times. The chain combines TRBV12-5 with TRBJ2-1; a weak D match, TRBD1 (5 bases). The CDR3 is made up of 13 amino acids. V lost 2 bases and J 9 bases, leaving 11 bases between the germline ends. Germline V gene data show CDR1 as LGHNT and CDR2 as FRNRAP. The CDR3 loop reads CASGLPGLGEQFF. For the CDR3, the DNA is TGTGCTAGTGGTTTGCCAGGGTTAGGTGAGCAGTTCTTC.

The chain has TRBV7-2 and TRBJ1-2; perhaps TRBD1 as D (6 bases). The germline V gene has CDR1 SGHTA and CDR2 FQGNSA. The length of the CDR3 is 13 residues. V was clipped by 5 bases and J by 6 bases, with 13 bases between them. The chain's CDR3 is CASSLQGRDGYTF. CDR3 nucleotides: TGTGCCAGCAGCCTCCAGGGGCGCGATGGCTACACCTTC.

The chain uses TRBV27 and TRBJ2-7; 8 bases align to TRBD1. The V segment lost 3 bases and the J segment 0 bases; nucleotides outside the gene matches: 1. The CDR3 is 14 amino acids. The germline V gene has CDR1 MNHEY and CDR2 SMNVEV (reference sequence). The CDR3 nucleotides read TGTGCCAGCAGTTTCCAGGGGGCCTCCTACGAGCAGTACTTC. Its translation is CASSFQGASYEQYF.

Points on this clone: Other DNA sequences in this specimen translate into the identical CDR3. V gene TRBV18 combines with J gene TRBJ1-5; D is ambiguous. Trimming took 0 bases from V and 2 from J, leaving 5 bases between them. This CDR3 spans 14 amino acids. CDR1 is KGHSH and CDR2 is LQKENI in the germline V gene. The CDR3 loop reads CASSPPGGNQPQHF. In DNA, the CDR3 is TGTGCCAGCTCACCACCCGGGGGCAATCAGCCCCAGCATTTT.

Worth noting for this clone: Other DNA sequences of this sample code for an identical CDR3. The genes are TRBV7-3 and TRBJ1-3, with D possibly being TRBD1 (6 bases). CDR1 and CDR2 from the germline V gene are SGHTA and FQGTGA. The V end lost 4 bases, the J end lost 4 bases, and 8 bases lay between the germline ends. The CDR3 loop spans 13 amino acids. The DNA for the CDR3 is TGTGCCAGCAGCTCGGGACAAGGAAACACCATATATTTT. Its translation: CASSSGQGNTIYF.

V is TRBV4-1 and J is TRBJ1-5; 7 bases align to TRBD1. This CDR3 region has 15 residues. V lost 0 bases, J lost 5 bases, and 4 bases stayed unmatched. Germline values: CDR1 MGHRA, CDR2 YSYEKL. The CDR3 nucleotides are TGCGCCAGCAGCCAAGATTGGGACAGCGATCAGCCCCAGCATTTT. Translated: CASSQDWDSDQPQHF.

This sequence joins TRBV5-5 and TRBJ2-3, with TRBD2 matching 10 bases. Germline CDR1 SGHKS, CDR2 YYEKEE (reference sequence). The CDR3 has 16 residues. V shed 0 bases, J shed 3 bases, and the junction held 4 bases outside the gene matches. The CDR3 DNA reads as TGTGCCAGCAGCTTGGATCCAGCGGGAGGGACAGATACGCAGTATTTT. Its protein product is CASSLDPAGGTDTQYF.

The chain is built from TRBV28 and TRBJ2-7; D perhaps matches TRBD1 (6 bases). Per germline, CDR1 MDHEN and CDR2 SYDVKM. The V end was cut by 8 bases, the J end by 3 bases, with 17 bases between. This CDR3 is 14 amino acids long. The CDR3 here is CASHLSGQLYEQYF. The CDR3 region has the DNA TGTGCCAGCCACTTATCGGGACAACTCTACGAGCAGTACTTC.

The table lists this clone with a count of one. V and J are TRBV4-1 and TRBJ2-7, with 9 bases matching TRBD2. J gave up 4 bases and V 1 base, and 2 bases lay outside the gene matches. The CDR3 length is 14 residues. The germline CDR1 and CDR2 sequences are MGHRA and YSYEKL. The CDR3 sequence: CASSQGTSAYEQYF. The CDR3 nucleotides read TGCGCCAGCAGCCAAGGGACTAGCGCGTACGAGCAGTACTTC.

There are a few counts of this clone. The same CDR3 arises from other DNA sequences in this sample as well. The V gene is TRBV29-1, the J gene TRBJ2-7, with 7 positions matching TRBD1. J lost 4 bases, V lost 3 bases, and 3 bases had no gene match. There are 12 residues in the CDR3. CDR1 is SQVTM and CDR2 is ANQGSEA in the germline V gene. Written as DNA, the CDR3 is TGCAGCGTTGATGCAGGGGGATACGAGCAGTACTTC. Translation gives CSVDAGGYEQYF.